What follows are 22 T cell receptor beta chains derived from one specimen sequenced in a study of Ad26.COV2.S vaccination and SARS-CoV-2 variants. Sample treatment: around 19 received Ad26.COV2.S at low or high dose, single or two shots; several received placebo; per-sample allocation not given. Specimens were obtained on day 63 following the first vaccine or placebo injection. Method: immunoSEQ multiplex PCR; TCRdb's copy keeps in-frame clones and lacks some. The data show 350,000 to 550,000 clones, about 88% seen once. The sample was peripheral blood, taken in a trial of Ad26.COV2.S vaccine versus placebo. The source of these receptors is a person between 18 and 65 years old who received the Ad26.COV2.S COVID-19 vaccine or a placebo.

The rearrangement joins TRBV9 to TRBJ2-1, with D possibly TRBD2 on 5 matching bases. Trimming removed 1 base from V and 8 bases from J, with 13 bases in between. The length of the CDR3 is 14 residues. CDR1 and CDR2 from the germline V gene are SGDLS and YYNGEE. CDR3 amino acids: CASSVSPRADEQFF. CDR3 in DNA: TGTGCCAGCAGCGTAAGTCCACGAGCGGATGAGCAGTTCTTC. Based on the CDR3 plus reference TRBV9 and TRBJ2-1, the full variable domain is DSGVTQTPKHLITATGQRVTLRCSPRSGDLSVYWYQQSLDQGLQFLIQYYNGEERAKGNILERFSAQQFPDLHSELNLSSLELGDSALYFCASSVSPRADEQFFGPGTRLTVL.

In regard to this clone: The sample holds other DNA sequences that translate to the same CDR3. The CDR3, as DNA: TGTGCCAGCTCACCAGGACTAGCGGGCGTCACAGATACGCAGTATTTT. It specifies CASSPGLAGVTDTQYF. The chain combines TRBV18 with TRBJ2-3; 11 bases agree with TRBD2. The CDR3 has 16 amino acids. The J segment lost 2 bases and the V segment lost 2 bases, leaving 3 bases of the junction unmatched. Per germline, CDR1 KGHSH and CDR2 LQKENI.

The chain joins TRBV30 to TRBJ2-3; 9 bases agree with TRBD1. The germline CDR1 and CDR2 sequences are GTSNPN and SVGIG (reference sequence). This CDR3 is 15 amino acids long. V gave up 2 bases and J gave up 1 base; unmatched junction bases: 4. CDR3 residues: CAWSLRDRGTDTQYF. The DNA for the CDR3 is TGTGCCTGGAGTTTAAGGGACAGGGGCACAGATACGCAGTATTTT. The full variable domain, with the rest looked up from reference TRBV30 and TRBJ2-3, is SQTIHQWPATLVQPVGSPLSLECTVEGTSNPNLYWYRQAAGRGLQLLFYSVGIGQISSEVPQNLSASRPQDRQFILSSKKLLLSDSGFYLCAWSLRDRGTDTQYFGPGTRLTVL.

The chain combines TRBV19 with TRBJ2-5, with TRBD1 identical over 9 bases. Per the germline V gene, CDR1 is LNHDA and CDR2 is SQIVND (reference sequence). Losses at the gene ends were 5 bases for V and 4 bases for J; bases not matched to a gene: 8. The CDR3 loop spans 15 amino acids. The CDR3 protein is CASSLLTGGRETQYF. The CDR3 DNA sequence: TGTGCCAGTAGTCTCCTGACAGGGGGGCGAGAGACCCAGTACTTC.

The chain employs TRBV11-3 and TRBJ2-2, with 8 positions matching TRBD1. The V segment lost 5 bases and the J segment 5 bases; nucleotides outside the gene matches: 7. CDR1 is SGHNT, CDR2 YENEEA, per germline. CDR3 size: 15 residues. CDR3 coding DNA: TGTGCCAGCAGCGTCCTCACAGGGGGAACCGGGGAGCTGTTTTTT. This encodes CASSVLTGGTGELFF. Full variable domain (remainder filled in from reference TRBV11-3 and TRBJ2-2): EAGVVQSPRYKIIEKKQPVAFWCNPISGHNTLYWYLQNLGQGPELLIRYENEEAVDDSQLPKDRFSAERLKGVDSTLKIQPAELGDSAVYLCASSVLTGGTGELFFGEGSRLTVL.

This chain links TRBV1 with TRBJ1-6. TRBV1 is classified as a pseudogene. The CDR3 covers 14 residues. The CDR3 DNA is TGCACCAGCAGCCAACGCTCCTATAATTCACCCCTCCACTTT. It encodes CTSSQRSYNSPLHF.

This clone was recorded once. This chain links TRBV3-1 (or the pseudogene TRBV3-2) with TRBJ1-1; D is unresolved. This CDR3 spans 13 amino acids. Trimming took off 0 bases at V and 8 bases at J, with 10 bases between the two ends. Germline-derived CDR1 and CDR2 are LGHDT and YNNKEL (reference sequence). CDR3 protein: CASSQDRPTEAFF. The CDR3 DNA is TGTGCCAGCAGCCAAGATCGACCTACCGAAGCTTTCTTT.

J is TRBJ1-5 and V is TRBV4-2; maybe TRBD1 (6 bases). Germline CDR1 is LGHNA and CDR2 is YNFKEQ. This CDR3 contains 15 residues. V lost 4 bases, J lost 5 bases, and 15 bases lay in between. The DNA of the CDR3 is TGTGCCAGCAGCCCCGAGGCTGGGGGCCATCAGCCCCAGCATTTT. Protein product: CASSPEAGGHQPQHF.

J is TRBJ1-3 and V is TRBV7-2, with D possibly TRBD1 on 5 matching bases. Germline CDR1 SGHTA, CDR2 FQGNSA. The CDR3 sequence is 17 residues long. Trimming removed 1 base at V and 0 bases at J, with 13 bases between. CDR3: CASSLEVGVPSGNTIYF. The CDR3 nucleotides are TGTGCCAGCAGCTTAGAAGTGGGGGTCCCCTCTGGAAACACCATATATTTT.

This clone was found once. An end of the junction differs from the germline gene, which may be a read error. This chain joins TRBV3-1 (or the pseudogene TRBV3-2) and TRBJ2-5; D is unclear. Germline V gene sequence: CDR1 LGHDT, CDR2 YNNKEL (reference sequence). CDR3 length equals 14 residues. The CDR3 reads CASRQGNGRETQYF. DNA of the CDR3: TGTGCCAGCAGGCAAGGCAACGGTCGAGAGACCCAGTACTTC.

In DNA form, the CDR3 reads TGTGCCACCAGCAGAGGAACGGGGACGGCTATGTGGACCGGGGAGCTGTTTTTT. This encodes CATSRGTGTAMWTGELFF. This chain uses TRBV15 with TRBJ2-2; D assignment may be TRBD1 or TRBD2 (5 bases each). Per the germline V gene, CDR1 is LNHNV and CDR2 is YYDKDF (reference sequence). The CDR3 has 18 residues. Trimming stripped 1 base from V and 5 bases from J, with 20 bases between.

The DNA of the CDR3 is TGTGCCAGCAGCATCTCCTATAATTCACCCCTCCACTTT. It is translated as CASSISYNSPLHF. The gene calls are TRBV5-8 and TRBJ1-6; no definite D call. Germline CDR1 is SGHTS and CDR2 is YDEGEE. V was clipped by 4 bases and J by 0 bases, with 2 bases between them. The CDR3 covers 13 residues.

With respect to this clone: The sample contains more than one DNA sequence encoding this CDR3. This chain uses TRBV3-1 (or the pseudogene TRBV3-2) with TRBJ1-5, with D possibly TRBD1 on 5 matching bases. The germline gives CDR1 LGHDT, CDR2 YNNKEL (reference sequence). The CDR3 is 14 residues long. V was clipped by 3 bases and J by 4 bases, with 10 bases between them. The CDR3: CASSQRGRNQPQHF. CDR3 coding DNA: TGTGCCAGCAGCCAGCGGGGCAGGAATCAGCCCCAGCATTTT.

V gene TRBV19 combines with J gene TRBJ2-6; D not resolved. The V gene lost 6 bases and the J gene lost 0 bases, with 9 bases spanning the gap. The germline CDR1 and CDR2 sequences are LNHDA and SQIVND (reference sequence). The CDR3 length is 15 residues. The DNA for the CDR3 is TGTGCCAGTAGCACCGCTAACTCTGGGGCCAACGTCCTGACTTTC. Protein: CASSTANSGANVLTF.

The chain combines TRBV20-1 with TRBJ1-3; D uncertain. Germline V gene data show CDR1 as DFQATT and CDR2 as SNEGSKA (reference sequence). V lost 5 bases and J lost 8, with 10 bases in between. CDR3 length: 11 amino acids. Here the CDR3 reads CSAQTGHTIYF. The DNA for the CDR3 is TGCAGTGCTCAGACGGGCCACACCATATATTTT.

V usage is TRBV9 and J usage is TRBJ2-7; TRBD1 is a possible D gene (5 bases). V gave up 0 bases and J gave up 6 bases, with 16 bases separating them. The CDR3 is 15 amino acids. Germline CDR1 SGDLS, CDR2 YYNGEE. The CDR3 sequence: CASSVGPAPQGEQYV. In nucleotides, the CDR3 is TGTGCCAGCAGCGTAGGTCCCGCCCCTCAGGGCGAGCAGTACGTC.

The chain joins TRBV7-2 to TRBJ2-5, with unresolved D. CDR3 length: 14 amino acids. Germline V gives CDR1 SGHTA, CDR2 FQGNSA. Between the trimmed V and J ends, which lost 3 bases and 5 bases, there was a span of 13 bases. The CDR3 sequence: CASSFDFAVETQYF. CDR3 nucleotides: TGTGCCAGCAGCTTTGACTTCGCGGTGGAGACCCAGTACTTC.

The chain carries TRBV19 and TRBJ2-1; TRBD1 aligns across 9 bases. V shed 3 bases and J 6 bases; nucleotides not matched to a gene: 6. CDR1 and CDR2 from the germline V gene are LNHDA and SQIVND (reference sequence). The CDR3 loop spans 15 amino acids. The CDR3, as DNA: TGTGCCAGTAGTATCTGGGACAGGGCCATCAATGAGCAGTTCTTC. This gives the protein CASSIWDRAINEQFF.

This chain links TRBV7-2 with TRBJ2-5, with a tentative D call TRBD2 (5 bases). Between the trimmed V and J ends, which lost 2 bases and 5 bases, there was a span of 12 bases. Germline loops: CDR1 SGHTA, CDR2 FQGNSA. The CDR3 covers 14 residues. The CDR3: CASSLFLLAETQYF. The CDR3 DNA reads TGTGCCAGCAGCTTATTTTTGCTAGCCGAGACCCAGTACTTC.

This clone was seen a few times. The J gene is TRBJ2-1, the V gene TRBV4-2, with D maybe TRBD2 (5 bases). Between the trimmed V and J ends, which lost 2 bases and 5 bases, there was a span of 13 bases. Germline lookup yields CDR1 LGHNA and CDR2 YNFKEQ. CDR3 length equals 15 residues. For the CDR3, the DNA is TGTGCCAGCAGCCAATTGAGCGGACCAGACAATGAGCAGTTCTTC. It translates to CASSQLSGPDNEQFF.

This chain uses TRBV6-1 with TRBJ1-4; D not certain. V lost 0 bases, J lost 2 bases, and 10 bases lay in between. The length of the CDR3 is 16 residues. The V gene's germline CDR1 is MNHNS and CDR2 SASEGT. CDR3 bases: TGTGCCAGCAGTGAAGCTTTCGGTAGTACTAATGAAAAACTGTTTTTT. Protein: CASSEAFGSTNEKLFF.

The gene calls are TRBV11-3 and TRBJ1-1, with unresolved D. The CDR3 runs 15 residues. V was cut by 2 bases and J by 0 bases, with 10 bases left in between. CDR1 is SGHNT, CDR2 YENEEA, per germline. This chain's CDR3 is CASSLRSQLNTEAFF. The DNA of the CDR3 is TGTGCCAGCAGCTTACGAAGTCAATTGAACACTGAAGCTTTCTTT.